This T cell receptor beta chain derives from a study of T cell clonotyping in hematopoietic cell transplantation. In this sample, this clone turned up once. Its antigen remains unidentified. Sequenced by immunoSEQ multiplex PCR; TCRdb stores in-frame clones only, minus some. Here the sample spans approximately 41,000 clones, about 95% being singletons. Study observations and caveats: Higher Inverse Simpson Index values in graft donor and pretransplant recipient predicted broader posttransplant TCR diversity. Pathologically expanded recipient clonotypes increased progressively from day 30 to day 180 as diversity fell. Few recipient clonotypes overlapped donors; over 95% were de novo at given depth.

The sequence derives from a man younger than 45 in good health. Some clones in this sample may be carry-over from other donors' samples. The specimen was peripheral blood mononuclear cells.

The CDR3 coding sequence is TGTGCCAGCAGTTCCTACGGTTTGGTGGGTAACACTGAAGCTTTCTTT. Its protein product is CASSSYGLVGNTEAFF. The chain is built from TRBV27 and TRBJ1-1; D ambiguous. The germline CDR1 and CDR2 sequences are MNHEY and SMNVEV (reference sequence). V shed 4 bases and J shed 2 bases, with 17 bases lying between them. The CDR3 has 16 amino acids.